Following are 5 T cell receptor beta chains from one sample sequenced in a study of blood T cell repertoires in COVID-19. Produced via immunoSEQ multiplex PCR; TCRdb's table is partial and in-frame only. The table has fewer than 100,000 clones, 75% to 90% seen once. Sample: peripheral blood. These receptors were collected from a human donor in a cohort sampled during active COVID-19.

The V and J genes are TRBV3-1 (or the pseudogene TRBV3-2) and TRBJ2-5, with a possible D match to TRBD2 (6 bases). The germline V gene encodes CDR1 LGHDT and CDR2 YNNKEL (reference sequence). The CDR3 consists of 14 residues. V was shortened by 4 bases and J by 3 bases, with 12 bases between the two germline ends. The CDR3 coding sequence is TGTGCCAGCAGCCCCCGCGGAGGGGAAGAGACCCAGTACTTC. Its protein is CASSPRGGEETQYF.

The chain has TRBV5-1 and TRBJ1-1; no reliable D call. Germline values: CDR1 SGHRS, CDR2 YFSETQ. V lost 7 bases, J lost 0 bases, and 13 bases lay in between. The CDR3 consists of 14 residues. The CDR3 DNA reads TGCGCCAGCTCCCCCGGAGTTATGAACACTGAAGCTTTCTTT. Its protein is CASSPGVMNTEAFF.

V usage is TRBV7-3 and J usage is TRBJ2-2, with D uncertain. V dropped 4 bases and J dropped 10 bases, with 13 bases sitting between them. Germline CDR1 SGHTA, CDR2 FQGTGA. CDR3 length: 13 residues. For the CDR3, the DNA is TGTGCCAGCAGCTCGCTAGGTGGCGAGGAGCTGTTTTTT. Translation gives CASSSLGGEELFF.

The chain has TRBV5-1 and TRBJ2-1; 10 bases are a match to TRBD2. Germline V CDR1 and CDR2: SGHRS, YFSETQ. The CDR3 covers 16 residues. The J segment lost 7 bases and the V segment lost 0 bases, leaving 7 bases of the junction unmatched. In nucleotides, the CDR3 is TGCGCCAGCAGCTTGGTTACTAGCGGGGCCAATAATGAGCAGTTCTTC. It codes for CASSLVTSGANNEQFF. The full variable domain, rest sourced from reference TRBV5-1 and TRBJ2-1, is KAGVTQTPRYLIKTRGQQVTLSCSPISGHRSVSWYQQTPGQGLQFLFEYFSETQRNKGNFPGRFSGRQFSNSRSEMNVSTLELGDSALYLCASSLVTSGANNEQFFGPGTRLTVL.

The genes are TRBV12-3 or TRBV12-4 and TRBJ1-4; D gene ambiguous. V was pared by 6 bases and J by 7 bases, with 12 bases between. The CDR3 contains 13 residues. The CDR3 DNA follows: TGTGCCAGCAGCCCAGGTCTTCGTGAAAAACTGTTTTTT. Translated, it gives CASSPGLREKLFF.